Listed here is a single T cell receptor (beta chain). This specimen belongs to a study of T cell changes during pregnancy in multiple sclerosis. Germline V gives CDR1 LGHNA, CDR2 YNFKEQ. V was pared by 10 bases and J by 4 bases, with 5 bases of the junction left unmatched. The CDR3 totals 13 residues. Profiling relied on immunoSEQ multiplex PCR, and the TCRdb table lists in-frame clones only, not all of them. This table has around 32,000 clones, 75% to 95% appearing once. The genes are TRBV4-2 and TRBJ2-1, with 9 bases that match TRBD2. The clonotype comes from a female donor in good health, enrolled as a control in a pregnancy study. The specimen was CD8+ T cells from peripheral blood mononuclear cells, collected in the second trimester of pregnancy. The DNA for the CDR3 is TGTGCCACCAAGCGGGGGGATTACAATGAGCAGTTCTTC. This gives the protein CATKRGDYNEQFF.